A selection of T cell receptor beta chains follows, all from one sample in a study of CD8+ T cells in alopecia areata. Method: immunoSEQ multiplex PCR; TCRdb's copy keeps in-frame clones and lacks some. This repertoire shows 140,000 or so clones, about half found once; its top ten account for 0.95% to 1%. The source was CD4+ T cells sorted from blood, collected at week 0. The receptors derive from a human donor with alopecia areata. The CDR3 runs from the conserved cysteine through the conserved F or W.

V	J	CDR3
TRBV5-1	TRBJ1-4	CASSLSAGGGKLFF
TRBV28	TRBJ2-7	CASLGGGGTGSYEQYF
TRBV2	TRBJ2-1	CASSEEVPAYNEQFF
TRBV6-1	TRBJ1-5	CASARDRVGNQPQHF
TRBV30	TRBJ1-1	CAWRGQGAAEAFF
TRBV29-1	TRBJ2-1	CSVDGKTYNEQFF
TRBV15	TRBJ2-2	CATSIRGTGELFF
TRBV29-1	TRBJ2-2	CSAEVAGGPGELFF
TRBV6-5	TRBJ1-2	CASSYSLGYGYTF
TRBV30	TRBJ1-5	CAWSVRVGARVNQPQHF
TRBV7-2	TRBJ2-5	CASSFPLAFVETQYF
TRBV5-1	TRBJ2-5	CASRPGSGRETQYF
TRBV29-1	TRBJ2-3	CSVKWTSGSPDTQYF
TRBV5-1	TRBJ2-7	CASSLGLAGSYEQYF
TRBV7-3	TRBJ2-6	CASSLRVGVGANVLTF
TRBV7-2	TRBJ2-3	CASSAQITDTQYF
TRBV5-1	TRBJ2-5	CASSFWGETQYF
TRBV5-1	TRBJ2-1	CASSTTGTGFYNEQFF
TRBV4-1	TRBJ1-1	CASSRALTGMNTEAFF
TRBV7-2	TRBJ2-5	CASSLLAAETQYF
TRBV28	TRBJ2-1	CASSFRGSGYNEQFF
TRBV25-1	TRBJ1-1	CASIRWGGTEAFF
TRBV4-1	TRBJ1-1	CASSQEGVRANTEAFF
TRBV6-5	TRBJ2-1	CASSYDGTSKNEQFF
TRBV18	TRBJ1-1	CASSPLQGSDTEAFF
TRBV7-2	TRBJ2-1	CASSYGPGLASPDNEQFF
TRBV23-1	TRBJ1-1	CASSQRYRNTEAFF
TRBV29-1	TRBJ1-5	CSVSWQSNQPQHF